This T cell receptor (beta chain) was observed in a study of shared clonotypes between healthy human individuals. On this clone: The antigen remains undetermined.

There are 15 residues in the CDR3. Splitting the CD4+ cells yielded a CD45RA+ naive subset and a CD45RA-negative memory subset. General study points: What rarefaction showed was incomplete sorted-subset sequencing despite large depth. Sharing across four donors was highest in naive CD4 (around 5%) and lowest in memory CD8 (roughly 0.4%).

Each sorted subset replicate got 200 ng genomic DNA, 25,000 to 35,000 genomes. Method: immunoSEQ multiplex PCR; TCRdb's copy keeps in-frame clones and lacks some. Among over a million clones listed, about 84% were seen once. This receptor was taken from a man younger than 35 in good health. Some clones in this sample may be carry-over from other donors' samples. The sequenced sample consisted of memory CD4+ T cells from PBMCs. Subset denoted: CD45RA-negative fraction. This chain links TRBV21-1 with TRBJ1-1. TRBV21-1 is shown as a pseudogene. The CDR3 DNA is TGTGCCAGCAGCGCCCGGCGGGGGTGGAACACTGAAGCTTTCTTT. Encoded protein: CASSARRGWNTEAFF.